These 2 T cell receptor beta chains came from one sample sequenced in a study of identical twins. TCRdb reprocessed the 5' RACE reads via MiXCR and lists one record per CDR3 protein. This table holds approximately 300,000 distinct CDR3 sequences, 7.5% to 9.5% found once. These data also formed part of another study, on yellow fever vaccine responses in identical twins.

Sequencing was done on a sample of CD8+ T cells sorted from blood. These receptors originate from a woman aged 18-29 years in good health.

This clonotype was counted at least ten times. The chain carries TRBV25-1 and TRBJ2-7, with a possible D match to TRBD1 (6 bases). This CDR3 is 16 amino acids long. Between the trimmed V and J ends, which lost 3 bases and 3 bases, there was a span of 18 bases. The germline CDR1 and CDR2 sequences are MGHDK and SYGVNS. CDR3 region: CASSEKDTGRFYEQYF. CDR3 bases: TGTGCCAGCAGTGAGAAAGATACAGGGAGATTCTACGAGCAGTACTTC.

This clonotype was detected only a few times. This sequence joins TRBV29-1 and TRBJ2-1; the D gene is possibly TRBD2 (6 bases). V lost 8 bases and J 2 bases, leaving 19 bases between the germline ends. Germline V gene lookup returns CDR1 SQVTM and CDR2 ANQGSEA. CDR3 length equals 15 residues. The CDR3 region is CSKYTLGLPYNEQFF. As DNA, the CDR3 is TGCAGCAAATACACTTTGGGACTGCCCTACAATGAGCAGTTCTTC.